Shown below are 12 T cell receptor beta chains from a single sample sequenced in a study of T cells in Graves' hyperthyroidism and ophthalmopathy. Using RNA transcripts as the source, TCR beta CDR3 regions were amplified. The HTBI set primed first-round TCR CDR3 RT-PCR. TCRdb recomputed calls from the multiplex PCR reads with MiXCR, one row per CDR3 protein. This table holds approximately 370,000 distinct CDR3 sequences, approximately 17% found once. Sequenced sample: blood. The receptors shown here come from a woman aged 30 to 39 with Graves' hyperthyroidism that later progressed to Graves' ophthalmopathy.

The CDR3 loop is CASSPDGTFSGNTIYF. The CDR3 coding sequence is TGCGCCAGCAGCCCGGACGGGACCTTCTCTGGAAACACCATATATTTT. The chain has TRBV4-1 and TRBJ1-3, with D tentatively TRBD1 (5 bases). V lost 4 bases, J lost 0 bases, and 13 bases lay in between. CDR1 and CDR2 (germline): MGHRA, YSYEKL. The CDR3 runs to 16 residues.

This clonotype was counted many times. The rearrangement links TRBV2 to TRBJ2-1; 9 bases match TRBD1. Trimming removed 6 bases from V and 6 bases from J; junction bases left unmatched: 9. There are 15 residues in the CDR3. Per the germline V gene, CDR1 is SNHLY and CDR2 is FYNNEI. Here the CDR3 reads CASRTGQGPFNEQFF. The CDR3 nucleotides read TGTGCCAGCAGGACCGGACAGGGGCCCTTCAATGAGCAGTTCTTC.

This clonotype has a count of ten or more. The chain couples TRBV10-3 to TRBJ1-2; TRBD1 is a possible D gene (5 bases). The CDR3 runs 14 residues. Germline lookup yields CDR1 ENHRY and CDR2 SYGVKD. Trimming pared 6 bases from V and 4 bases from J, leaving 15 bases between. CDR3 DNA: TGTGCCATCAGACGGGACCCCGGAAGCTATGGCTACACCTTC. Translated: CAIRRDPGSYGYTF.

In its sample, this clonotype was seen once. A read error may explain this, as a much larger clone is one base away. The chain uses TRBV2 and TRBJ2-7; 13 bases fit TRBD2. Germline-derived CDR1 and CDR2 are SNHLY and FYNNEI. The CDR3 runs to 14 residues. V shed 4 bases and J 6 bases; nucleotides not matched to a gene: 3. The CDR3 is CASSGTSGSCEQYF. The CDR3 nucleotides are TGTGCCAGCAGTGGGACTAGCGGGAGTTGCGAGCAGTACTTC.

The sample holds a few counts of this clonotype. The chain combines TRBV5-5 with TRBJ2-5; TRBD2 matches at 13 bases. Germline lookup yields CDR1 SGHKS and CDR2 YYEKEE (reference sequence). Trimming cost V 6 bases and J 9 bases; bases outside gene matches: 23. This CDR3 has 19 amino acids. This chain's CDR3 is CASKESRTSGGSRAWAQYF. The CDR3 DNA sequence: TGTGCCAGCAAAGAATCTCGGACTAGCGGGGGCTCCCGGGCTTGGGCCCAGTACTTC.

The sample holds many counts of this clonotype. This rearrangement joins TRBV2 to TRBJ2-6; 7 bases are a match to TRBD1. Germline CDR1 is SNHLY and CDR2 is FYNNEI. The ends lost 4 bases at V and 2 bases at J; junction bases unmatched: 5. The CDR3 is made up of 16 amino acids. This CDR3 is CASSVTGTAGANVLTF. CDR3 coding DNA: TGTGCCAGCAGTGTTACTGGGACAGCTGGGGCCAACGTCCTGACTTTC.

The CDR3 region has the DNA TGTGCCAGCAGTTTAGCGTCCCTAGAGGAGACCCAGTACTTC. Its protein product is CASSLASLEETQYF. The genes are TRBV12-3 or TRBV12-4 and TRBJ2-5, with D uncertain. This CDR3 is 14 amino acids long. Trimming stripped 0 bases from V and 5 bases from J, with 10 bases between.

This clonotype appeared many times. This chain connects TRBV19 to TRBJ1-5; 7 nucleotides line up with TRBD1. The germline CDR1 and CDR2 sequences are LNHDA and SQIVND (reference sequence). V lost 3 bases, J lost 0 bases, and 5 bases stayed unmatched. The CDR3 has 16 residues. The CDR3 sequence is CASSIDRDHSNQPQHF. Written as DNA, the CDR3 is TGTGCCAGTAGTATCGACAGGGATCATAGCAATCAGCCCCAGCATTTT.

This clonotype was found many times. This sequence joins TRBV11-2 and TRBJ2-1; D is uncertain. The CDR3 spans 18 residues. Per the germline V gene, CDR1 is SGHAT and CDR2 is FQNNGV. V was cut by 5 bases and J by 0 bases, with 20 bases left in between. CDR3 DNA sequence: TGTGCCAGCAGCCGTCGATATGGTGATTTCCCCTCCTACAATGAGCAGTTCTTC. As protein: CASSRRYGDFPSYNEQFF.

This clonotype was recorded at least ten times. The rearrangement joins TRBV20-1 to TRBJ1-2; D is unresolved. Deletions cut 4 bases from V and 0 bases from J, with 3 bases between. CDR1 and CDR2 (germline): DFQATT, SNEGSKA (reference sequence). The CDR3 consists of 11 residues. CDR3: CSATTNYGYTF. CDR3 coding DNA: TGCAGTGCTACGACTAACTATGGCTACACCTTC.

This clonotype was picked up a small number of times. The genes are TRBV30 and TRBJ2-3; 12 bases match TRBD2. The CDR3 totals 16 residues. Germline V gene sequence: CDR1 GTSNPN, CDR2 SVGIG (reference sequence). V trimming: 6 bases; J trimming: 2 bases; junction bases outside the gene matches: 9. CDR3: CACDETSGGDTDTQYF. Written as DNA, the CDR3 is TGTGCCTGCGACGAGACTAGCGGGGGAGACACAGATACGCAGTATTTT.

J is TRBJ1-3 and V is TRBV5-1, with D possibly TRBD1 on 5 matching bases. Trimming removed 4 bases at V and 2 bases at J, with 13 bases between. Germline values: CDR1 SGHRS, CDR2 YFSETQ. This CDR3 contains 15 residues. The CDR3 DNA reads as TGCGCCAGCAGCCAACGCGGACAACCTGGAAACACCATATATTTT. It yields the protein CASSQRGQPGNTIYF.